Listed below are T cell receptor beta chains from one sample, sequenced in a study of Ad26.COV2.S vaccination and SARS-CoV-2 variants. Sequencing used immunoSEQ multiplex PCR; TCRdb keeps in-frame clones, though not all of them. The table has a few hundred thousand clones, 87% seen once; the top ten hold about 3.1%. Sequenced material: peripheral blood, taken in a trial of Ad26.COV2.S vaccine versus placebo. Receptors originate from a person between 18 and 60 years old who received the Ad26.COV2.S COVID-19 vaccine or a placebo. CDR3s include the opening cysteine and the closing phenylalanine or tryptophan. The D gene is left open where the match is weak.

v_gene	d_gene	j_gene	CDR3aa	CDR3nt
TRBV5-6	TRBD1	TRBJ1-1	CASSFRDRRNTEAFF	TGTGCCAGCAGCTTCCGGGACAGGAGGAACACTGAAGCTTTCTTT
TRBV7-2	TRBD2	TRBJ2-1	CASSFTSGGAQEQFF	TGTGCCAGCAGCTTCACTAGCGGGGGGGCGCAGGAGCAGTTCTTC
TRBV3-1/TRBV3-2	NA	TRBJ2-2	CASSPGPGRNTGELFF	TGTGCCAGCAGCCCGGGGCCGGGAAGAAACACCGGGGAGCTGTTTTTT
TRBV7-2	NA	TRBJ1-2	CASSSFREGYGYTF	TGTGCCAGCAGCTCCTTCAGGGAGGGCTATGGCTACACCTTC
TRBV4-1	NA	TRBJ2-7	CASSLRFGDTHEQYF	TGCGCCAGCAGCCTACGGTTCGGGGATACCCACGAGCAGTACTTC
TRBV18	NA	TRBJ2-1	CASSPRGGDSYNEQFF	TGTGCCAGCTCACCAAGGGGGGGCGACTCCTACAATGAGCAGTTCTTC
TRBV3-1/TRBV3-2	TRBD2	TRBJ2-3	CASSQTLLAGGGTDTQYF	TGTGCCAGCAGCCAGACCTTACTAGCGGGAGGCGGCACAGATACGCAGTATTTT
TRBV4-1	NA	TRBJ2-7	CASSPLRGQGAYEQYF	TGCGCCAGCAGCCCCCTACGGGGGCAGGGCGCCTACGAGCAGTACTTC
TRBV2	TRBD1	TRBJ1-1	CATSRDSVNTEAFF	TGTGCCACCTCAAGGGACAGCGTGAACACTGAAGCTTTCTTT
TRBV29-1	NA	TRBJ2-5	CSVGPSGNSQYF	TGCAGCGTTGGCCCTTCCGGGAATTCCCAGTACTTC
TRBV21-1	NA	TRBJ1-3	CASSLPPDRPAGGNTIYF	TGTGCCAGCAGCCTCCCACCGGACAGACCGGCAGGAGGAAACACCATATATTTT
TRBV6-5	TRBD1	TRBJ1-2	CASRDRGRDGYTF	TGTGCCAGCAGGGACAGGGGGCGGGATGGCTACACCTTC
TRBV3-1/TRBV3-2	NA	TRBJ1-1	CASSPTGTTSTEAFF	TGTGCCAGCAGCCCAACAGGTACGACTAGCACTGAAGCTTTCTTT
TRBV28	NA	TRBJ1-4	CASSSTDTNEKLFF	TGTGCCAGCAGTTCGACAGATACAAATGAAAAACTGTTTTTT
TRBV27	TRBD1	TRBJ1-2	CASSFLGTGGEWKGYTF	TGTGCCAGCAGTTTCTTGGGGACAGGGGGCGAATGGAAAGGCTACACCTTC
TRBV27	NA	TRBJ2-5	CASSSLSTGQETQYF	TGTGCCAGCAGTTCACTCTCGACAGGCCAAGAGACCCAGTACTTC